This T cell receptor (beta chain) was obtained from a study of shared clonotypes between healthy human individuals. Clones were read by immunoSEQ multiplex PCR, and TCRdb kept only the in-frame ones, dropping some. The sample includes around 2,000,000 clones, roughly 94% seen only once; the top ten take more than 0.1%. V dropped 4 bases and J dropped 3 bases, with 13 bases sitting between them. Germline CDR1 is SGHAT and CDR2 is FQDESV (reference sequence). The CDR3 has 14 amino acids. The sample comprised naive CD4+ T cells sorted from blood. Subset indicated: CD45RA+ positively selected. This clonotype was sampled from a man aged 18 to 30 in good health. The V gene is TRBV11-1, the J gene TRBJ2-7; D may be TRBD2 (5 bases). The CDR3 region is CASSSTRDNYEQYF. As DNA, the CDR3 is TGTGCCAGCAGCTCCACCCGGGATAACTACGAGCAGTACTTC.